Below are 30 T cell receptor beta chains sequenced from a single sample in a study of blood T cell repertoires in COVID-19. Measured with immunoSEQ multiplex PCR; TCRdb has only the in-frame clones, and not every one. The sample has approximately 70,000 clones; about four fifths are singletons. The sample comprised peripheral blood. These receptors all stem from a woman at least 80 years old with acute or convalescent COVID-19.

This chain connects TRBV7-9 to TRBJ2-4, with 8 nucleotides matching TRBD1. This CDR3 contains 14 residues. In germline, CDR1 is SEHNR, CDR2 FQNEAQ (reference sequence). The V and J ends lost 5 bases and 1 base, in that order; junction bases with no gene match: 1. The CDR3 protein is CASSRQGAKNIQYF. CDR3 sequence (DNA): TGTGCCAGCAGCCGACAGGGGGCCAAAAACATTCAGTACTTC.

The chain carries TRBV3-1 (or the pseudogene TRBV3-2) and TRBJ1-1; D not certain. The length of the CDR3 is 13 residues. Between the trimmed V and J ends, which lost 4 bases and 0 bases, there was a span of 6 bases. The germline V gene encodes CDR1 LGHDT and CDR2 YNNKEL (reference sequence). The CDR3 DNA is TGTGCCAGCAGCCTCACAATGAACACTGAAGCTTTCTTT. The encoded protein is CASSLTMNTEAFF.

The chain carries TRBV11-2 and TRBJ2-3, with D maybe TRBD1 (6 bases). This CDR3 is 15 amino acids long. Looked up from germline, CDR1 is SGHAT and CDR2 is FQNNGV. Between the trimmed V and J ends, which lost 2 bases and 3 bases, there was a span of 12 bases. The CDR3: CASSLLLRGTDTQYF. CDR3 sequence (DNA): TGTGCCAGCAGCTTACTACTGAGGGGGACAGATACGCAGTATTTT.

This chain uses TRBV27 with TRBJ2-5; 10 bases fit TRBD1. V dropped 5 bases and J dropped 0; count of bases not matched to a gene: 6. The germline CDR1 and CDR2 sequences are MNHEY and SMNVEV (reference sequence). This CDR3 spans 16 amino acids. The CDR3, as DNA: TGTGCCAGCAGTCGGAGGGACAGGGGTTACCAAGAGACCCAGTACTTC. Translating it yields CASSRRDRGYQETQYF.

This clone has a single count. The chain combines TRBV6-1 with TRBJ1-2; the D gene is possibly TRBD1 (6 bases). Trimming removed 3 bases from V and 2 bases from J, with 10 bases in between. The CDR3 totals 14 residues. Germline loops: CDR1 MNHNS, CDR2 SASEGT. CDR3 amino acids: CASSENDRNYGYTF. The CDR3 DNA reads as TGTGCCAGCAGTGAGAATGACAGGAACTATGGCTACACCTTC.

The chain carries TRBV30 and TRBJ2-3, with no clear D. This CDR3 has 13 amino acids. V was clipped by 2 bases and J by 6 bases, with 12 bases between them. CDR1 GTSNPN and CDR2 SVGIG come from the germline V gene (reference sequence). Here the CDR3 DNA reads TGTGCCTGGAGTCTAGGAGACTCGGATACGCAGTATTTT. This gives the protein CAWSLGDSDTQYF.

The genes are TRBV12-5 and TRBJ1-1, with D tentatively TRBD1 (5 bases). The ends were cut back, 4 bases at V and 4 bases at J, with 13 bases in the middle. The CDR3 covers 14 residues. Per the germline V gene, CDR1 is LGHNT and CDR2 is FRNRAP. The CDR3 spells CASGWGGIGTEAFF. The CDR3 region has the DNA TGTGCTAGTGGTTGGGGGGGGATAGGCACTGAAGCTTTCTTT.

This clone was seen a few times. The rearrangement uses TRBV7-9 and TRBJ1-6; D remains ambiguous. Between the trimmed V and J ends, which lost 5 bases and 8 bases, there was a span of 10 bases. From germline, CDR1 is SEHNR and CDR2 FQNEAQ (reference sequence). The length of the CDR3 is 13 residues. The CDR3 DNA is TGTGCCAGCAGCCGAGGCCCCGATTCACCCCTCCACTTT. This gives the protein CASSRGPDSPLHF. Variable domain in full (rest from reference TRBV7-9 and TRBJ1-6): DTGVSQNPRHKITKRGQNVTFRCDPISEHNRLYWYRQTLGQGPEFLTYFQNEAQLEKSRLLSDRFSAERPKGSFSTLEIQRTEQGDSAMYLCASSRGPDSPLHFGNGTRLTVT.

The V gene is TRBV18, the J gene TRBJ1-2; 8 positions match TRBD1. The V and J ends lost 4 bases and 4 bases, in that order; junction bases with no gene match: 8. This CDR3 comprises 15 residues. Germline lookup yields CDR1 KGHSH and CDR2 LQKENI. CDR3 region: CASSLGTGQSYGYTF. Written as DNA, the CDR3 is TGTGCCAGCTCACTCGGGACAGGCCAGAGCTATGGCTACACCTTC.

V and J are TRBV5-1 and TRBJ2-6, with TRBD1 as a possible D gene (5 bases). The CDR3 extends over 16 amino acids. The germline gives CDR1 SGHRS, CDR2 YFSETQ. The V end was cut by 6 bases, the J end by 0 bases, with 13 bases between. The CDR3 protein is CASTRQQASGANVLTF. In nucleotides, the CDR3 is TGCGCCAGCACAAGACAGCAGGCCTCTGGGGCCAACGTCCTGACTTTC.

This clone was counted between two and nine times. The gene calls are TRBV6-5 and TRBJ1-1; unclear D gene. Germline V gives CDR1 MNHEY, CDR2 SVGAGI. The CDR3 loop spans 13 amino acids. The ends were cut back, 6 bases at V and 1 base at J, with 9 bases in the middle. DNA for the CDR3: TGTGCCAGCAGCATTACAGAGAACACTGAAGCTTTCTTT. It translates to CASSITENTEAFF.

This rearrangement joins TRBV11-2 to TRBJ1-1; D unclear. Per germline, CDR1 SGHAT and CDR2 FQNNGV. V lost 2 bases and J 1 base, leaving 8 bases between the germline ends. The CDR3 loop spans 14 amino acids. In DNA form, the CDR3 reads TGTGCCAGCAGCTTAAGCGACGGGAACACTGAAGCTTTCTTT. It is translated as CASSLSDGNTEAFF.

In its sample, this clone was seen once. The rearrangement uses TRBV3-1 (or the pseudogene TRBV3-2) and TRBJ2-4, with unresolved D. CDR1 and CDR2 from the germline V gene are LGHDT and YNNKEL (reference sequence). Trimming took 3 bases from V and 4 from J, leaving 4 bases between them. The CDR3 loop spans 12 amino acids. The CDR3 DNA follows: TGTGCCAGCAGCCACCTAAAAAACATTCAGTACTTC. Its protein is CASSHLKNIQYF.

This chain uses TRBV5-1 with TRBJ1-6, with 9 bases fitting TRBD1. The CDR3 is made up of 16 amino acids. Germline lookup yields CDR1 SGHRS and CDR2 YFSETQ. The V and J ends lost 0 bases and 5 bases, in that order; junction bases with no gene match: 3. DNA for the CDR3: TGCGCCAGCAGCTTGGCAGACAGGGGGGATAATTCACCCCTCCACTTT. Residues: CASSLADRGDNSPLHF. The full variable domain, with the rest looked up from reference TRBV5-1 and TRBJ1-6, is KAGVTQTPRYLIKTRGQQVTLSCSPISGHRSVSWYQQTPGQGLQFLFEYFSETQRNKGNFPGRFSGRQFSNSRSEMNVSTLELGDSALYLCASSLADRGDNSPLHFGNGTRLTVT.

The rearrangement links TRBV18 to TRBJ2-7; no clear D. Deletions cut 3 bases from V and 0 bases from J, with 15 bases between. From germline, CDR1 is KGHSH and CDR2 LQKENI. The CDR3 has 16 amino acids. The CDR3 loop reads CASSPLSGSDSYEQYF. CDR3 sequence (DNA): TGTGCCAGCTCACCCCTCTCCGGGTCGGACTCCTACGAGCAGTACTTC.

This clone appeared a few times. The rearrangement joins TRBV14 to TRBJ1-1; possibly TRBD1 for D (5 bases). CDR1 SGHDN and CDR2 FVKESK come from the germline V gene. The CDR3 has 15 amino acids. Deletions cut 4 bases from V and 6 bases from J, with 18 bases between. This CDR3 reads CASSLGGALGAEAFF. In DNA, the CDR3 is TGTGCCAGCAGCCTGGGCGGGGCCTTAGGCGCTGAAGCTTTCTTT.

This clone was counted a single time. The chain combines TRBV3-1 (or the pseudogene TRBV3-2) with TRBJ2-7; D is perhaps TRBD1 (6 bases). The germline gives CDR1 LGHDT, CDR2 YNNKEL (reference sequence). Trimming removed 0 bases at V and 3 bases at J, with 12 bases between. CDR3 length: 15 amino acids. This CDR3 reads CASSQDPNRVYEQYF. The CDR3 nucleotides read TGTGCCAGCAGCCAAGATCCGAACAGGGTCTACGAGCAGTACTTC.

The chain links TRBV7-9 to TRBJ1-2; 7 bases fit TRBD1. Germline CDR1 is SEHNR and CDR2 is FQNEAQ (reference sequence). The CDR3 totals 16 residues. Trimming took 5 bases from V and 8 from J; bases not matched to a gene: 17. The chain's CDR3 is CASSLLLGQSGSGYTF. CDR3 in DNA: TGTGCCAGCAGCCTGCTTTTGGGACAGTCAGGGAGCGGCTACACCTTC.

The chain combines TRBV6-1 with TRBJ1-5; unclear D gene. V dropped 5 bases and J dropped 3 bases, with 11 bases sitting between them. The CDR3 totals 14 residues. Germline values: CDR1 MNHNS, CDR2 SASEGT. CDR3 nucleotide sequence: TGTGCCAGCAGTTCAAGAGGGAACAATCAGCCCCAGCATTTT. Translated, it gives CASSSRGNNQPQHF.

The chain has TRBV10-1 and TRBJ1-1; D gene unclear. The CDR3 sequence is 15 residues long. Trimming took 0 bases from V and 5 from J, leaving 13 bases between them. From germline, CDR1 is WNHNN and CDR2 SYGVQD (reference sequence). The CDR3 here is CASSESTAGETEAFF. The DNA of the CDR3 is TGCGCCAGCAGTGAGTCCACAGCAGGCGAAACTGAAGCTTTCTTT.

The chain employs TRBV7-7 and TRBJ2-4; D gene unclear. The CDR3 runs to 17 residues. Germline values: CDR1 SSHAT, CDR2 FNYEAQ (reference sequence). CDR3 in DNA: TGTGCTACCACTATAGTCGGTCCCGGGTCGGGCAAAAACATTCAGTACTTC. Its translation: CATTIVGPGSGKNIQYF.

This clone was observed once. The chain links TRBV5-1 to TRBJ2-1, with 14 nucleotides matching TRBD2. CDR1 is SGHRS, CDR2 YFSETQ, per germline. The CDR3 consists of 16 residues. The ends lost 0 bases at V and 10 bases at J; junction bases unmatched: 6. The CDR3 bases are TGCGCCAGCAGCTTGGGGACTAGCGGGGGGCTAGGGGAGCAGTTCTTC. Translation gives CASSLGTSGGLGEQFF.

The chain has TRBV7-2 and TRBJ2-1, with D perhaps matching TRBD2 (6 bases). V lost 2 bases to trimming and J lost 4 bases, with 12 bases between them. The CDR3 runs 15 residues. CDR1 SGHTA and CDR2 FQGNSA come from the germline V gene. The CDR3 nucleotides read TGTGCCAGCAGCTTAAACGGGGGAATTTACAATGAGCAGTTCTTC. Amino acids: CASSLNGGIYNEQFF.

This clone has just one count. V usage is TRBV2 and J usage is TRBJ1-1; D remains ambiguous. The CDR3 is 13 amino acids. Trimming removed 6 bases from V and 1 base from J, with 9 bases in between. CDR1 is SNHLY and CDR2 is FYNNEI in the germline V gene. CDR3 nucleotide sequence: TGTGCCAGCAGGAACTCAGGGAACACTGAAGCTTTCTTT. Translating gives CASRNSGNTEAFF.

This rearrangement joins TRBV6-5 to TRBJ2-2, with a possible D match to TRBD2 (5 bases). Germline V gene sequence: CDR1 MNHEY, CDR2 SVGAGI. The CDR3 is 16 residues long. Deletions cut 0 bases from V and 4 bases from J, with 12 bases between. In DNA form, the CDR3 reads TGTGCCAGCAGTTACTCGAGGGTACCCCGCACCGGGGAGCTGTTTTTT. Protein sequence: CASSYSRVPRTGELFF.

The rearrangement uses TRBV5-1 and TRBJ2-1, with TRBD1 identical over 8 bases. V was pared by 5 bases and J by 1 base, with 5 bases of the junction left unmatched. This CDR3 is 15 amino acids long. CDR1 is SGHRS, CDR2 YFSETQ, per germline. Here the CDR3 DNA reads TGCGCCAGCAGTTCAGGACAGGGATCCTACAATGAGCAGTTCTTC. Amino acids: CASSSGQGSYNEQFF.

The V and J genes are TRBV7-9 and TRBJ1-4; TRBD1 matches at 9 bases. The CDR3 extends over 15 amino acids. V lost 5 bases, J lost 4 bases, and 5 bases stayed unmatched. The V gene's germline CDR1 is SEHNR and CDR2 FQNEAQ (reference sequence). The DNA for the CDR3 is TGTGCCAGCAGCACAGGGGGACAGGGTAATGAAAAACTGTTTTTT. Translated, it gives CASSTGGQGNEKLFF.

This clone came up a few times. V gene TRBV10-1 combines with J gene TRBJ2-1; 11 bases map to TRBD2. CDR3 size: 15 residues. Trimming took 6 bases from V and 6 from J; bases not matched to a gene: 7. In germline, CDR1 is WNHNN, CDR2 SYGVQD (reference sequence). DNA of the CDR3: TGCGCCAGCAGCGCCGGGACTAGCGGAATCAATGAGCAGTTCTTC. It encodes CASSAGTSGINEQFF.

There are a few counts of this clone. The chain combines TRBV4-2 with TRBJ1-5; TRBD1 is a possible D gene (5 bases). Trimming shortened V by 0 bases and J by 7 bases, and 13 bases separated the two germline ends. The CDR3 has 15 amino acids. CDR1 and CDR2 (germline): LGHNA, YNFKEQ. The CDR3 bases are TGTGCCAGCAGCCAAGATAAGGGGCGCAGGCAGCCCCAGCATTTT. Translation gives CASSQDKGRRQPQHF.

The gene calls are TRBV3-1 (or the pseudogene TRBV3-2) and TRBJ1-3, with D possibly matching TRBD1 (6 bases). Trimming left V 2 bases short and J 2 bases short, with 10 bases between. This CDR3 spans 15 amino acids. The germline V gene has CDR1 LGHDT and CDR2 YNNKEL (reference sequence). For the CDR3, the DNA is TGTGCCAGCAGCCAACCGAACAGGGCTGGAAACACCATATATTTT. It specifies CASSQPNRAGNTIYF.